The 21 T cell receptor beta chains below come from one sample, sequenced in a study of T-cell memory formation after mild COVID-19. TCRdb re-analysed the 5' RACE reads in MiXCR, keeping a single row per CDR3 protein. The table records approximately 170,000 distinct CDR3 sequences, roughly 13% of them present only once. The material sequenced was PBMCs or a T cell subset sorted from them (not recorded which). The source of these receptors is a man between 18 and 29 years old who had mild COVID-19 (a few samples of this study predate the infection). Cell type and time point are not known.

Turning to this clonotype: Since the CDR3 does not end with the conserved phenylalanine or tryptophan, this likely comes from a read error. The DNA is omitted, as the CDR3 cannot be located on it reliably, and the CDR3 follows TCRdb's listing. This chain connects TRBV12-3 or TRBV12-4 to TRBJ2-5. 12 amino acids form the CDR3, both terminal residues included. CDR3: CAGSLGNSLKII.

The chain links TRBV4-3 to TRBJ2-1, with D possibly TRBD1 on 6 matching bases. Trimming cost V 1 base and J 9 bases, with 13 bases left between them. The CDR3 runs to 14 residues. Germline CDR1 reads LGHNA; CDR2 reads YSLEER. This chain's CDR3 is CASSQVYRVVEQFF. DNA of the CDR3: TGCGCCAGCAGCCAAGTTTACAGGGTAGTTGAGCAGTTCTTC.

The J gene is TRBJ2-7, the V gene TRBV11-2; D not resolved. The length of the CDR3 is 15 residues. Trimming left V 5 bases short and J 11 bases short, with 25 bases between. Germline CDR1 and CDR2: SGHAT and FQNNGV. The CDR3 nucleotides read TGTGCCAGCAGCCACCCCGGGTCGGCTCTCTTGGGAAAGTACGTC. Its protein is CASSHPGSALLGKYV.

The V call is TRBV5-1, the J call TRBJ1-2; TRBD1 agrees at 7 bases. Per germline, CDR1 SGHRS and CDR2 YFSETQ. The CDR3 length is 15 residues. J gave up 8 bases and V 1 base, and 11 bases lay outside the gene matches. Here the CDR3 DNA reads TGCGCCAGCAGCTTGACCGGGACAGCCTATGGGGGCTACACCTTC. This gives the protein CASSLTGTAYGGYTF.

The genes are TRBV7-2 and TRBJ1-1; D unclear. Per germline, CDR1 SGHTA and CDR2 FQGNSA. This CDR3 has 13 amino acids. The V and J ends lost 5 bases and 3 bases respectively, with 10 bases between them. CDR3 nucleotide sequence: TGTGCCAGCAGCCTACATCGGGACACTGAAGCTTTCTTT. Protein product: CASSLHRDTEAFF. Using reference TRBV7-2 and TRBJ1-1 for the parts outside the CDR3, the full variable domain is GAGVSQSPSNKVTEKGKDVELRCDPISGHTALYWYRQSLGQGLEFLIYFQGNSAPDKSGLPSDRFSAERTGGSVSTLTIQRTQQEDSAVYLCASSLHRDTEAFFGQGTRLTVV.

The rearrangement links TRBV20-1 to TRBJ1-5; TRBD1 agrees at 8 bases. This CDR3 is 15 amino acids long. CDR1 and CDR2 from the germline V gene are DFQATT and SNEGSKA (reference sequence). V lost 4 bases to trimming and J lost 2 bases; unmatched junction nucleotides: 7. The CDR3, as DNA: TGCAGTGCTACGATGCAGGGGGCTGGCAATCAGCCCCAGCATTTT. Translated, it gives CSATMQGAGNQPQHF.

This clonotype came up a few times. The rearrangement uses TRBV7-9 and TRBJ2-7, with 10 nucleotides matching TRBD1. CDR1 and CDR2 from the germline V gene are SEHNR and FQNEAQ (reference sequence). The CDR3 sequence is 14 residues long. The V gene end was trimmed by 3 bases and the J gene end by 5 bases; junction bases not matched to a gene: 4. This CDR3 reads CASSLGTGVDEQYV. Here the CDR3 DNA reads TGTGCCAGCAGCTTGGGGACAGGGGTTGACGAGCAGTACGTC.

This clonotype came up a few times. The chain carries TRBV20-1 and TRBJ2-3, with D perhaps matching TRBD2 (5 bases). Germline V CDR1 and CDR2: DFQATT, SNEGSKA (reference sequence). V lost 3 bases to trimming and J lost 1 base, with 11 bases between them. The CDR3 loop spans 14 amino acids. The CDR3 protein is CSARGMGGTDTQYF. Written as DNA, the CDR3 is TGCAGTGCTAGGGGCATGGGAGGCACAGATACGCAGTATTTT.

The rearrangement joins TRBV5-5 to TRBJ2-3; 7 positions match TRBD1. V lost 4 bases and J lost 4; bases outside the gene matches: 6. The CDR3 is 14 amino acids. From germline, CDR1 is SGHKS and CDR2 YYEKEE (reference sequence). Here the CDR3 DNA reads TGTGCCAGCAGCGATCCTACAGGGGCAGATACGCAGTATTTT. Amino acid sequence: CASSDPTGADTQYF.

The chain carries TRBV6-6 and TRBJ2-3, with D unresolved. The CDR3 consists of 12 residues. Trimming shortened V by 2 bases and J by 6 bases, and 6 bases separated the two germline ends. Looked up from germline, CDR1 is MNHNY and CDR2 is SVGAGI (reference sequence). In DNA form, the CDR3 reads TGTGCCAGCAGTTACGAGGCGGATACGCAGTATTTT. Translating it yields CASSYEADTQYF.

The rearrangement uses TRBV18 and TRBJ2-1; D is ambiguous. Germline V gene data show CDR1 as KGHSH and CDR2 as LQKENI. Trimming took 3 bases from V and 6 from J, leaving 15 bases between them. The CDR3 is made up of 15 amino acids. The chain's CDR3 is CASSPSLAVVNEQFF. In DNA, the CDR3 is TGTGCCAGCTCACCGTCCCTTGCGGTTGTCAATGAGCAGTTCTTC.

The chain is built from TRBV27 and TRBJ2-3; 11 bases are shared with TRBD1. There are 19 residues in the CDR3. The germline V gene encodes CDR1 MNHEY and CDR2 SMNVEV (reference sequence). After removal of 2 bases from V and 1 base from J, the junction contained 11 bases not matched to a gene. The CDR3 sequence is CASSLGPPDRGLRTDTQYF. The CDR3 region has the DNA TGTGCCAGCAGTTTAGGCCCCCCGGACAGGGGGCTTCGCACAGATACGCAGTATTTT.

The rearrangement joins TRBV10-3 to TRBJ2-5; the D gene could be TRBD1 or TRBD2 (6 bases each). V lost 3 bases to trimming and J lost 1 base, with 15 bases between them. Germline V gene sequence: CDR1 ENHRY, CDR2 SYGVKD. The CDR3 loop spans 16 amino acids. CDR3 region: CAISDRRGAIQETQYF. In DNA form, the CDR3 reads TGTGCCATCAGTGACCGGAGGGGGGCGATCCAAGAGACCCAGTACTTC.

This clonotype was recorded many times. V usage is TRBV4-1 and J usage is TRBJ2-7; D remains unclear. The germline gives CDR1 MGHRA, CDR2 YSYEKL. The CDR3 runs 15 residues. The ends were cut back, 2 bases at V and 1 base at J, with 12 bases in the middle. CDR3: CASSQPRSSSYEQYF. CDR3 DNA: TGCGCCAGCAGCCAACCCCGGAGCTCTTCCTACGAGCAGTACTTC.

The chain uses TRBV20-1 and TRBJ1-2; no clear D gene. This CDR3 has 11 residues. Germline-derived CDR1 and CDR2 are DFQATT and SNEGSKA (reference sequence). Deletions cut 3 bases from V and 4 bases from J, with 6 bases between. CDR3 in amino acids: CSARAAYGYTF. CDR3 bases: TGCAGTGCTAGGGCGGCCTATGGCTACACCTTC.

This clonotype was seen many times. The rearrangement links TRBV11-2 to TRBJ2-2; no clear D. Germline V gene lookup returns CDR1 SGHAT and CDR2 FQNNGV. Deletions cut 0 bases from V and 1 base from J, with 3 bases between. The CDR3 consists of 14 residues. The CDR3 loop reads CASSLEQNTGELFF. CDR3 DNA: TGTGCCAGCAGCTTAGAACAGAACACCGGGGAGCTGTTTTTT. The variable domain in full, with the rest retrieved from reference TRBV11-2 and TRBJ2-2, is EAGVAQSPRYKIIEKRQSVAFWCNPISGHATLYWYQQILGQGPKLLIQFQNNGVVDDSQLPKDRFSAERLKGVDSTLKIQPAKLEDSAVYLCASSLEQNTGELFFGEGSRLTVL.

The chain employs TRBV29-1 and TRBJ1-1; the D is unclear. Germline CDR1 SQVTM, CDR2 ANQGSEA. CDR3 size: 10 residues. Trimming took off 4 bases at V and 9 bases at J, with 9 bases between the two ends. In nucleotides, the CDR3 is TGCAGCGTTGGAGAAGGGAAAGCTTTCTTT. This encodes CSVGEGKAFF.

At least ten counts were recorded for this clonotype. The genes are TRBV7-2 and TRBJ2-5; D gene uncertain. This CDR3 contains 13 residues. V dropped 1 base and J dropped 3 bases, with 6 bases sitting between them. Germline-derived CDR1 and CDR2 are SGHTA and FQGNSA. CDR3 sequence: CASSLVRKETQYF. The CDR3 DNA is TGTGCCAGCAGCTTAGTAAGGAAAGAGACCCAGTACTTC.

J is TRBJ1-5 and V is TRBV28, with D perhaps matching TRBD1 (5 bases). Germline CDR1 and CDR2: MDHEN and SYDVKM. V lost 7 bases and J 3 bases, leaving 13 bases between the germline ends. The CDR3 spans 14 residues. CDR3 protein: CASNLQGLNQPQHF. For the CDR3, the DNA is TGTGCCAGCAATCTGCAGGGACTCAATCAGCCCCAGCATTTT.

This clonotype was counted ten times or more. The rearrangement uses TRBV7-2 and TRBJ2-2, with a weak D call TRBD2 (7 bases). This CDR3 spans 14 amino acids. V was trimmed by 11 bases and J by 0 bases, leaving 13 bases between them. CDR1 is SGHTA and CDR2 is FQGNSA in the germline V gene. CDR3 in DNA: TGTGCCGGGGGCCGGGGGGCGAACACCGGGGAGCTGTTTTTT. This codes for CAGGRGANTGELFF.

The CDR3 region is CASSLEGQGAPGTQYF. CDR3 DNA: TGCGCCAGCAGCTTGGAGGGACAGGGGGCCCCTGGCACGCAGTATTTT. The rearrangement joins TRBV5-1 to TRBJ2-3; 12 nucleotides line up with TRBD1. The CDR3 runs 16 residues. Per germline, CDR1 SGHRS and CDR2 YFSETQ. J gave up 9 bases and V 0 bases, and 8 bases lay outside the gene matches. The whole variable domain, remainder taken from reference TRBV5-1 and TRBJ2-3, is KAGVTQTPRYLIKTRGQQVTLSCSPISGHRSVSWYQQTPGQGLQFLFEYFSETQRNKGNFPGRFSGRQFSNSRSEMNVSTLELGDSALYLCASSLEGQGAPGTQYFGPGTRLTVL.